This T cell receptor beta chain was retrieved from a study of identical twins. MiXCR was run by TCRdb on the 5' RACE reads, yielding one entry per CDR3 protein. Of 550,000 to 700,000 distinct CDR3 sequences listed, 21% are singletons. Looked up from germline, CDR1 is DFQATT and CDR2 is SNEGSKA (reference sequence). The CDR3 has 13 residues. The J segment lost 3 bases and the V segment lost 6 bases, leaving 4 bases of the junction unmatched. This sample also belongs to another study, concerning T cells expressing NK-cell markers. That source adds: Sequenced donors, eight in total, included seven who were HCMV-seropositive and one who was seronegative.

The chain uses TRBV20-1 and TRBJ2-2; 7 bases are a match to TRBD1. The clonotype comes from a woman aged 18-29 years in good health. Sequenced sample: PBMCs. The CDR3 region has the DNA TGCAGTGCCCGGACAGGACACACCGGGGAGCTGTTTTTT. This translates into CSARTGHTGELFF.